The T cell receptor beta chain described here comes from a study of cytomegalovirus exposure and HLA in healthy donors (dated by TCRdb to about 2017). A note on the overall study: An earlier analysis of some 600 of the donors reported 276 Gb of sequence data and about 120 million unique TCR beta sequences obtained from roughly 180 million T cells. About 300 gigabases of sequencing data and 80 million or so unique TCR sequences were included in an early release covering several hundred HLA-typed donors. The genetic ancestry cluster associated with self-reported Caucasian donors included around four fifths of the 398 genotyped donors. The aim of the study was to test whether cataloging public T cell receptors could identify signatures of past pathogen exposure. The T cell repertoires of under 750 subjects were profiled by immunosequencing and related to cytomegalovirus serostatus. Besides the first cohort of more than 650 subjects, a separate validation cohort made up of 120 different subjects was used. To predict cytomegalovirus infection status, the study combined high-throughput TCR immunosequencing, statistical association of individual TCRs with disease status, and machine learning. A later analysis re-analyzed previously published TCR beta repertoires from roughly 600 donors and added high-resolution HLA genotyping to study TCR occurrence patterns. In the later analysis, no new phenotypic data were used to find candidate immune exposures; instead, reliance was placed on TCR beta sequences and their occurrence across donors. In an earlier analysis of about 590 of the donors, high-throughput TCR beta sequencing was used to judge whether each TCR beta V gene segment behaved as functional or pseudogenic. Donor age, sex, ethnicity and CMV serostatus were compiled alongside the repertoire data. Genome-wide SNP genotypes for about 65% of the 666 donors were used in a later genetic analysis, which treated that subset as a discovery cohort. Every repertoire in the discovery cohort had been generated on one and the same sequencing platform. Both class I and class II loci were covered by HLA typing, at four-digit resolution. The number of donors typed differed by locus, with about 629-640 for A, B, C, DRB1 and DQB1, roughly 520 for DQA1, under 610 for DPA1, and 450 to 480 for DPB1. Four to six DR-DQ haplotypes were handled as single units for association and clustering, since linkage in the cohort was strong. Among some 410 genotyped donors of the cohort, an average of around 240,000 unique TCR beta nucleotide sequences were sequenced per donor, about a sixth of them non-productive.

In total, approximately 610 healthy bone marrow donors made up the cohort. At the time of sampling, all cohort members were nominally healthy, though unrecorded immune exposures were likely present. The donor was CMV seropositive and was included in the group of 250 to 300 seropositive cohort members. A peripheral blood sample was collected from each donor, and TCR beta sequencing was performed on peripheral blood mononuclear cells. Genomic DNA was extracted from the blood cell samples with the Qiagen DNeasy Blood Extraction Kit. Receptor amplification or capture employed the immunoSEQ multiplex PCR assay. For the multiplex PCR, a mixture combining 60 forward primers for TCR Vbeta segments and 13 reverse primers for TCR Jbeta segments was used. The CDR3 region of rearranged TCR beta genes was amplified from genomic DNA by a multiplex PCR assay. On the Illumina HiSeq System, the amplified TCR beta libraries were sequenced as 87-base-pair reads. In the source study's methods: In a later analysis, some 80 million unique TCR beta chains were counted across the approximately 620 repertoires, and some 10 million of these chains were shared by at least two donors. Raw reads were error-corrected and collapsed into unique sequences by a nearest-neighbor algorithm in which closely related sequences were merged to remove PCR and sequencing errors. V, D and J gene segments were assigned by aligning CDR3 sequences to IMGT reference sequences. Each retained sequence needed at least a six-nucleotide match to both a V gene segment and a J gene segment. Rearrangements were classified as productive when the CDR3 lacked stop codons and remained in frame with V and J, and all other rearrangements were classified as non-productive. Following IMGT convention, CDR3 was defined as the stretch from the second conserved V-encoded cysteine up to the conserved J-encoded phenylalanine. Sequences without an unambiguous match to a single V gene segment were excluded from the earlier analysis of 587 of the donors. An earlier analysis of under 750 of the donors called V segments functional above 56.7% productive rearrangements and segregating when the between-donor standard deviation exceeded 5%. A statistical classification framework was built to diagnose cytomegalovirus status from the catalog of TCR beta chain sequences. In a later analysis, V and J genes were assigned by comparing TCR nucleotide sequences against IMGT/GENE-DB human TR gene sequences. A later analysis assigned CDR3 sequences and most-parsimonious VDJ recombination scenarios with the TCRdist pipeline. In a later analysis, every TCR beta chain was defined by the combination of its CDR3 amino acid sequence and its V-gene family, and reads without a unique V-gene family were dropped. A later analysis removed 500 to 600 highly shared, low-generation-probability nucleotide sequences to deal with suspected cross-contamination and a sequencing artifact. In a later analysis, a clonal expansion index was calculated for each public chain from normalized within-repertoire ranks of inferred template counts. Generation probabilities in a later analysis came from a VDJ recombination model fitted to out-of-frame rearrangements, and those results were checked against IGoR. Hypergeometric tests were used in a later analysis to score TCR-TCR, TCR-HLA and TCR-CMV co-occurrence, with a repertoire-size bias correction applied to the TCR pairs. To estimate false discovery rates, a later analysis permuted the HLA or CMV assignments 20 times. In a later analysis, co-occurring TCRs were grouped using DBSCAN, and TCRdist sequence similarity was added for clustering within HLA-allele-positive subsets. Repertoires with fewer than 30,000 or more than 120,000 public chains, plus five repertoires with anomalous nucleotide sharing, were excluded from co-occurrence clustering. The table was pulled from immuneACCESS by TCRdb, which kept in-frame rearrangements only. Such tables lose some clones; where checked, under half of the loss comes from unresolved V genes, and the rest has no known cause. V and J calls and clone size are given by that table; D and trimming were obtained from the DNA. A total of roughly 71,000 clones appear in this sample, approximately 70% of them only once. The ten largest clones represent about a fifth of the sample.

As for this clone: The antigen it binds to is not known. No clone much larger than this one lies a single base away; base qualities are absent.

The V end loses 3 bases and the J end loses 4 bases, and a stretch of 9 bases separates them. For CDR1 and CDR2, the germline V gene lists SQVTM and ANQGSEA. From the cysteine up to the phenylalanine, the CDR3 has a length of 12 residues. CDR3 DNA is the only sequence kept; it has 36 bases, read in frame from the first base. On the study overall, not on this receptor specifically: Because counts were too low, under 20 rarely observed V segments, including chromosome 9 orphons, were left out of the earlier analysis of about 620 of the donors. According to a later analysis, most CMV-associated TCR beta chains appeared to be HLA-restricted, and the HLA associations seemed to be driven largely by CMV exposure. A few of the identified cytomegalovirus-associated TCR beta chains were confirmed in vitro to be specific for cytomegalovirus antigens. In the study, some 160 TCR beta chains were listed as associated with cytomegalovirus. The authors suggested that the approach could potentially be extended to other disease states and immunological phenotypes. At a false discovery rate of 0.05, a later analysis linked 15,000 to 20,000 TCR beta sequences to specific HLA alleles. Only TCR beta chains were sequenced in this cohort, and the absence of alpha or paired-chain data limited detectable features. Broadly in line with IMGT annotations, most TCR beta V segments showed up in productive rearrangements about 87% or about 30% of the time in an earlier analysis of roughly 590 of the donors. A later genetic analysis reported fewer N-insertions in productive TCRs among donors in an Asian-associated ancestry cluster than the roughly 700-donor mean. The presence/absence analyses assumed that sequencing depth was roughly uniform across donors, and that assumption may not be true. A later analysis found that TCR association rates varied across HLA loci, with DRB1 alleles showing the most associated TCRs and HLA-C alleles the fewest. Correlated functional status among segregating V segments might reflect linkage disequilibrium, but an unknown experimental factor could not be ruled out. When HLA alleles, especially DR and DQ, strongly co-occurred, attributing TCR associations to individual alleles was difficult. Some IMGT-functional V segments, including TRBV6-2 and TRBV6-3, could not be told apart with the 87-base-pair reads, so those segments were excluded. A later analysis reported that several top co-occurrence clusters appeared linked to parvovirus B19, influenza, CMV and Epstein-Barr virus. Compared with equally common non-associated chains, HLA-associated TCR beta chains in a later analysis were more clonally expanded and had lower generation probabilities. Most TCR sequences were seen in very few donors, while some public TCRs were found in many individuals. A further reported finding was that TCR beta sequences accurately predicted the HLA-A and HLA-B alleles for most subjects in the first cohort. The classifier was reported to diagnose cytomegalovirus status with high specificity and sensitivity in both the original cohort and the validation cohort. HLA typing was unavailable for some donors at each locus, so association tests used only the typed subset. Immune exposure information for the cohort was limited to CMV serostatus. The sequencing pipeline was judged likely to have produced a cluster of highly shared sequence variants as a technical artifact. A later genetic analysis associated a missense DCLRE1C variant with V-gene and J-gene trimming of TCR beta chains, and an independent cohort replicated the association.

Material for sequencing was PBMCs. The rearrangement combines TRBV29-1 with TRBJ2-5, with the D segment identity uncertain. This clonotype was sampled from a man between 40 and 49 years old in good health and CMV-seropositive. The CDR3 region: CSVDRVGETQYF. The sequence in DNA is TGCAGCGTTGATCGGGTAGGAGAGACCCAGTACTTC.